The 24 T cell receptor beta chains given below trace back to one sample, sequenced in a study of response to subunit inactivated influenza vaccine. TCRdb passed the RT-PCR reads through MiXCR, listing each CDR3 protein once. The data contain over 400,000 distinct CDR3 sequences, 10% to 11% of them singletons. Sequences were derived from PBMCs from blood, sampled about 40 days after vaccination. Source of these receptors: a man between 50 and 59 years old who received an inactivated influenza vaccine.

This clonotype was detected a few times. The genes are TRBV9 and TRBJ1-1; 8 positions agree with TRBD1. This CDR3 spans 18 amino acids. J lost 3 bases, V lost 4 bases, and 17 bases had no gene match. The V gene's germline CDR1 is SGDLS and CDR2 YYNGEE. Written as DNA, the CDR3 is TGTGCCAGCAGCCCTTATTACTCTGCAACAGGGGGGGACACTGAAGCTTTCTTT. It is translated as CASSPYYSATGGDTEAFF.

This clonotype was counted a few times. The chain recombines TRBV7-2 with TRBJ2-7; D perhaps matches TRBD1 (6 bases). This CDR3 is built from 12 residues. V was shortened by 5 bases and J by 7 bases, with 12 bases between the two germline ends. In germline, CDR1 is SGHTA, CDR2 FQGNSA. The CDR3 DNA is TGTGCCAGCAGCACCACAGGGTGGGAGCAGTACTTC. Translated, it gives CASSTTGWEQYF.

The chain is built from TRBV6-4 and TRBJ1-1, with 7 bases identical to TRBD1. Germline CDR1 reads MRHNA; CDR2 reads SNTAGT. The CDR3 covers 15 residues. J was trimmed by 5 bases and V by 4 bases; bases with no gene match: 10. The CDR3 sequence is CASSVLTTGKTEAFF. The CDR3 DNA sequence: TGTGCCAGCAGTGTATTAACGACAGGGAAAACTGAAGCTTTCTTT.

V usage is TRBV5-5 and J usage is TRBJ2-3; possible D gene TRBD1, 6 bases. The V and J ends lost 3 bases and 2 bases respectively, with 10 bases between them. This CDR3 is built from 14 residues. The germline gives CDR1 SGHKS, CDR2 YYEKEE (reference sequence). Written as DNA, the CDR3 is TGTGCCAGCAGCTACAGGGACCTCACAGATACGCAGTATTTT. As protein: CASSYRDLTDTQYF.

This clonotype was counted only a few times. The CDR3 sequence is CATSRDVGKLFF. CDR3 bases: TGTGCCACCAGCAGAGACGTGGGAAAACTGTTTTTT. The genes are TRBV15 and TRBJ1-4, with D unresolved. Trimming stripped 0 bases from V and 10 bases from J, with 6 bases between. The CDR3 runs to 12 residues. Germline V CDR1 and CDR2: LNHNV, YYDKDF (reference sequence).

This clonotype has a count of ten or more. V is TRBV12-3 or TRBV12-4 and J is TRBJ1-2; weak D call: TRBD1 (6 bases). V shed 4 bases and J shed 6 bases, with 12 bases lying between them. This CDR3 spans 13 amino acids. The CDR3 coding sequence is TGTGCCAGCAGTTCGCGGAGGGACAATGGCTACACCTTC. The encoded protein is CASSSRRDNGYTF.

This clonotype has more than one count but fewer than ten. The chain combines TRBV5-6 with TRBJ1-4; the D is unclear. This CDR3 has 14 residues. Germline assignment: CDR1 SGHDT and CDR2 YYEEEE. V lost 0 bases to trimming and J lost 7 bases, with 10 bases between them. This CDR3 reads CASSLGHSREKLFF. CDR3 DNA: TGTGCCAGCAGCTTGGGACATTCGCGTGAAAAACTGTTTTTT.

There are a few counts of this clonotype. This CDR3 reads CASSHAGTLNTGELFF. The CDR3 DNA sequence: TGTGCCAGCAGCCACGCCGGGACACTTAACACCGGGGAGCTGTTTTTT. The rearrangement uses TRBV9 and TRBJ2-2, with D perhaps matching TRBD1 (6 bases). This CDR3 comprises 16 residues. The V and J ends lost 4 bases and 2 bases respectively, with 15 bases between them. Germline values: CDR1 SGDLS, CDR2 YYNGEE. The whole variable domain, remainder taken from reference TRBV9 and TRBJ2-2, is DSGVTQTPKHLITATGQRVTLRCSPRSGDLSVYWYQQSLDQGLQFLIQYYNGEERAKGNILERFSAQQFPDLHSELNLSSLELGDSALYFCASSHAGTLNTGELFFGEGSRLTVL.

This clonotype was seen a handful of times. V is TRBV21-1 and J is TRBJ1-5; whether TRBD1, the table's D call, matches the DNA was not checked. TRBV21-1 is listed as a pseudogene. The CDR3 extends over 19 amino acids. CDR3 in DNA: TGTGCCAGCAGCCAGTCTAATGTGGGACAGGGAGAACCGAAACAGCCCCAGCATTTT. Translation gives CASSQSNVGQGEPKQPQHF.

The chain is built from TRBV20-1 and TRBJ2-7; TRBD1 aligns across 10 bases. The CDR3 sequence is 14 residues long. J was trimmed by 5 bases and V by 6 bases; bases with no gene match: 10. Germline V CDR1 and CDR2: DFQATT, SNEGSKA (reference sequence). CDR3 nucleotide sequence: TGCAGTGCGGAAGGACAGGGGGGAACCAACGAGCAGTACTTC. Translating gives CSAEGQGGTNEQYF.

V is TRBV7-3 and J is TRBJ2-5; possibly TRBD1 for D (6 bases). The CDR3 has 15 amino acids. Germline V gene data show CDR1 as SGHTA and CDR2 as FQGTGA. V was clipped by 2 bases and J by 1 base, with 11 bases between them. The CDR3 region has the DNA TGTGCCAGCAGCTTACTCGTGGGGGCCCAAGAGACCCAGTACTTC. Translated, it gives CASSLLVGAQETQYF.

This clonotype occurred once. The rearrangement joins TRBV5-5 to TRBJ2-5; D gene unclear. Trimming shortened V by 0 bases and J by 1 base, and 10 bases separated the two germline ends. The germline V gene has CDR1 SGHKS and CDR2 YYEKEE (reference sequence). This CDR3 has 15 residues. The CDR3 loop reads CASSLAGSFQETQYF. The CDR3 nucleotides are TGTGCCAGCAGCTTGGCCGGTTCATTCCAAGAGACCCAGTACTTC. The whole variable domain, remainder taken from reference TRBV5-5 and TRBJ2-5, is DAGVTQSPTHLIKTRGQQVTLRCSPISGHKSVSWYQQVLGQGPQFIFQYYEKEERGRGNFPDRFSARQFPNYSSELNVNALLLGDSALYLCASSLAGSFQETQYFGPGTRLLVL.

As DNA, the CDR3 is TGTGCCAGCAGCTTAGTCGGTCTAGTCTCCTACAATGAGCAGTTCTTC. This gives the protein CASSLVGLVSYNEQFF. This chain uses TRBV7-2 with TRBJ2-1; D call uncertain. Germline V gene lookup returns CDR1 SGHTA and CDR2 FQGNSA. The CDR3 covers 16 residues. V was pared by 1 base and J by 0 bases, with 10 bases between.

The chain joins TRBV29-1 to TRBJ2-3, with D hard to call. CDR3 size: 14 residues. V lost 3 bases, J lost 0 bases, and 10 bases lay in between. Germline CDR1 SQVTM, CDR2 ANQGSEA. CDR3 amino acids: CSVDHGRSTDTQYF. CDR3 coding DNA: TGCAGCGTTGACCACGGGCGTAGCACAGATACGCAGTATTTT.

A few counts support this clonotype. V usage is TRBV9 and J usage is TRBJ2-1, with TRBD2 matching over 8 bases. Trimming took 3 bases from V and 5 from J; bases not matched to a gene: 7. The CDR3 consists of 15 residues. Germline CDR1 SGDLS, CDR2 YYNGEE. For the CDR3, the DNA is TGTGCCAGCAGCGCGGGAGCGGGAGTAAACAATGAGCAGTTCTTC. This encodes CASSAGAGVNNEQFF.

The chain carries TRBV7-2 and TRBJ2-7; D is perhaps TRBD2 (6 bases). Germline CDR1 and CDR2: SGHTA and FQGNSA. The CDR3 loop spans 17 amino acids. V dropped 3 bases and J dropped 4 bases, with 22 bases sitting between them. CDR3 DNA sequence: TGTGCCAGCAGCTTTTACAGGATGGGCGGGACCACGTACGAGCAGTACTTC. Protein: CASSFYRMGGTTYEQYF.

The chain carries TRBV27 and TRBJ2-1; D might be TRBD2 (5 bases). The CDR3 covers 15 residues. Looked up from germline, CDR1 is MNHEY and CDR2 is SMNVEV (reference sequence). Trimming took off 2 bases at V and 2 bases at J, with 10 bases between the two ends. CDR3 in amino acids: CASSLDGNTYNEQFF. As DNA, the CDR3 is TGTGCCAGCAGTTTAGACGGGAATACCTACAATGAGCAGTTCTTC.

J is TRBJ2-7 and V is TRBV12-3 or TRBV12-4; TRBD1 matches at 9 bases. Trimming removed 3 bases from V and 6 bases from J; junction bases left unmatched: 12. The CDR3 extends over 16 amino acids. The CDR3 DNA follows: TGTGCCAGCAGTTTCATCCCTGGGACAGGGAGTTCCGAGCAGTACTTC. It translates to CASSFIPGTGSSEQYF.

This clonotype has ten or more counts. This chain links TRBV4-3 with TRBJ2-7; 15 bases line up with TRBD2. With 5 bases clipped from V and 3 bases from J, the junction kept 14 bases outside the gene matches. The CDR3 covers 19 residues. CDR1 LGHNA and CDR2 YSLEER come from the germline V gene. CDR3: CASSFTLGTSGRNDYEQYF. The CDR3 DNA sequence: TGCGCCAGCAGCTTTACACTGGGGACTAGCGGGAGGAATGACTACGAGCAGTACTTC.

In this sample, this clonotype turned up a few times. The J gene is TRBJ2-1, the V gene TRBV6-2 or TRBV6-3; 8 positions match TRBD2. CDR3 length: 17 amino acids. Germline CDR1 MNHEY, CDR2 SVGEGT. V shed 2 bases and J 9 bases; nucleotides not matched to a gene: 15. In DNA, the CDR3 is TGTGCCAGCAGTTACCCCGGACTAGCTAGCATGTCGGGTGAGCAGTTCTTC. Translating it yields CASSYPGLASMSGEQFF.

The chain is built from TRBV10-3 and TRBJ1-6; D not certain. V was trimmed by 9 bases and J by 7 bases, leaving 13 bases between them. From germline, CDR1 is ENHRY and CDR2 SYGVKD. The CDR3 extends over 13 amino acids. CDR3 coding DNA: TGTGCCATTGCTGCCCAGGAGAATTCACCCCTCCACTTT. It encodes CAIAAQENSPLHF.

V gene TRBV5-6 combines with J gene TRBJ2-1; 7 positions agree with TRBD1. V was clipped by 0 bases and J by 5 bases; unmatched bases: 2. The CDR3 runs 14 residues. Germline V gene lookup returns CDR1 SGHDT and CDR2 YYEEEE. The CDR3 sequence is CASSLGDSHNEQFF. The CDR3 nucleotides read TGTGCCAGCAGCTTGGGGGACAGCCACAATGAGCAGTTCTTC.

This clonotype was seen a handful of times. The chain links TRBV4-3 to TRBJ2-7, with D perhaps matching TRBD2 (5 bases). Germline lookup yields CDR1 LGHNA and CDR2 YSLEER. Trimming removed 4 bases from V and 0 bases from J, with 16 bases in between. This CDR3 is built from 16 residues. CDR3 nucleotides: TGCGCCAGCAGCCCCGCGGACTTTAACATCTCCTACGAGCAGTACTTC. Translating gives CASSPADFNISYEQYF.

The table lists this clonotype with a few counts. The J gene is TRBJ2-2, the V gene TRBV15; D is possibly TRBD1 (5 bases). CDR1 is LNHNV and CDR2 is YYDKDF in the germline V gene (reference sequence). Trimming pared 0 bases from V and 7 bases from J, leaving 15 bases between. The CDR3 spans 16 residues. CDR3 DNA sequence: TGTGCCACCAGCAGAGAAGCAGGGATTGAGGACGGGGAGCTGTTTTTT. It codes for CATSREAGIEDGELFF.